This entry concerns a single T cell receptor beta chain. The antigen remains unidentified. V shed 4 bases and J shed 10 bases, with 11 bases lying between them. The germline CDR1 and CDR2 sequences are LGHNA and YNFKEQ. The CDR3 covers 12 residues. The data were obtained in a study of radiotherapy plus CTLA-4 blockade in lung cancer. Across the study: Of the patients, about 17% showed objective responses and 31% attained disease control.

Some clones are missing from TCRdb's copy, which holds only in-frame ones; the method was immunoSEQ multiplex PCR. The data contain around 91,000 clones, 80% to 90% of them singletons. General study points: Expansion of tumor-derived TCR clones was observed in blood after radiotherapy plus ipilimumab.

The sample here was peripheral blood, taken from a patient treated with radiotherapy plus ipilimumab. The chain employs TRBV4-2 and TRBJ2-1; tentative D call: TRBD1 (6 bases). This receptor was obtained from a human donor with non-small cell lung cancer that progressed on radiotherapy plus ipilimumab. This chain's CDR3 is CASSRGGPEQFF. CDR3 nucleotides: TGTGCCAGCAGCCGAGGGGGACCAGAGCAGTTCTTC.